The entry below describes one TCR beta chain. No antigen is known for it. This entry is derived from a study of CD8 T cells in ankylosing spondylitis. Study observations and caveats: Among TCR beta sequences, a motif of eight highly homologous variants appeared characteristic of ankylosing spondylitis blood. The clones that were linked to disease were reported to be significantly enriched in matched synovial fluid samples from ankylosing spondylitis patients.

With 1 base removed from V and 6 bases from J, the gap between germline ends came to 8 bases. The germline V gene has CDR1 SGHNT and CDR2 YYREEE (reference sequence). The CDR3 runs to 12 residues. Quantitative molecular-barcoded 5'-RACE generated the TCR beta libraries. In TCRdb, the 5' RACE reads were re-called with MiXCR into one record per CDR3 protein. The sample shows almost 250,000 distinct CDR3 sequences, roughly a third of them seen only once. This TCR derives from a male donor with ankylosing spondylitis or in good health (not recorded which). Sequencing was carried out using blood, either unsorted or a sorted T cell fraction (not recorded which). The chain combines TRBV5-4 with TRBJ2-7, with D possibly called TRBD1 or TRBD2 (5 bases each). As DNA, the CDR3 is TGTGCCAGCAGCTTGCCCGGGACCGAGCAGTACTTC. Translation: CASSLPGTEQYF.